Following are 16 T cell receptor beta chains from one sample sequenced in a study of T cell repertoires in cytomegalovirus infection. Using its own MiXCR run on the reads, TCRdb lists one record per CDR3 protein. The repertoire includes about 100,000 distinct CDR3 sequences, 16% of them detected once, and more than 7% sits in the top ten. Input material: PBMCs. These receptors all come from a human donor in good health (CMV status not recorded). Some clones in this sample may be carry-over from other donors' samples.

This clonotype has at least ten counts. The genes are TRBV7-2 and TRBJ2-1, with TRBD2 as a possible D gene (7 bases). This CDR3 spans 15 amino acids. Germline lookup yields CDR1 SGHTA and CDR2 FQGNSA. V lost 5 bases and J lost 1, with 12 bases in between. The CDR3 sequence is CASSPRGPSYNEQFF. Here the CDR3 DNA reads TGTGCCAGCAGCCCGCGGGGGCCGTCCTACAATGAGCAGTTCTTC.

Ten or more counts support this clonotype. This chain uses TRBV28 with TRBJ2-1; possibly TRBD1 for D (5 bases). The CDR3 runs 19 residues. The V and J ends lost 5 bases and 1 base respectively, with 24 bases between them. Per the germline V gene, CDR1 is MDHEN and CDR2 is SYDVKM. This chain's CDR3 is CASSPRDGAARKSYNEQFF. The CDR3 DNA follows: TGTGCCAGCAGTCCCCGTGATGGGGCAGCAAGAAAGTCCTACAATGAGCAGTTCTTC.

The gene calls are TRBV10-3 and TRBJ2-5; TRBD2 matches 11 bases. The CDR3 is 17 residues long. After removal of 4 bases from V and 5 bases from J, the junction contained 12 bases not matched to a gene. Per the germline V gene, CDR1 is ENHRY and CDR2 is SYGVKD. CDR3 bases: TGTGCCATCAGTGCGTCGATTCTAGCGGGGGGTCCCGAGACCCAGTACTTC. It yields the protein CAISASILAGGPETQYF.

This clonotype was observed many times. The chain couples TRBV19 to TRBJ1-2, with D uncertain. The V gene's germline CDR1 is LNHDA and CDR2 SQIVND (reference sequence). The CDR3 covers 14 residues. V shed 4 bases and J shed 6 bases, with 15 bases lying between them. The CDR3 DNA reads TGTGCCAGTAGTAGGCCACAGCCTTGGGATGGCTACACCTTC. This gives the protein CASSRPQPWDGYTF.

This clonotype came up many times. The rearrangement joins TRBV14 to TRBJ2-1; no definite D call. Germline V gene data show CDR1 as SGHDN and CDR2 as FVKESK. CDR3 length: 14 residues. Trimming shortened V by 1 base and J by 7 bases, and 11 bases separated the two germline ends. CDR3 sequence: CASSQAGIRNEQFF. CDR3 nucleotide sequence: TGTGCCAGCAGCCAAGCTGGGATTCGTAATGAGCAGTTCTTC.

The chain combines TRBV6-8 with TRBJ2-2; D is undetermined. The V and J ends lost 3 bases and 6 bases respectively, with 11 bases between them. CDR3 size: 14 residues. The germline CDR1 and CDR2 sequences are MNHGY and SAAAGT. CDR3 loop: CASSYNGVAGELFF. In DNA, the CDR3 is TGTGCCAGCAGTTATAACGGTGTCGCCGGGGAGCTGTTTTTT.

In its sample, this clonotype was seen a few times. This sequence may be a read error, since a much larger clone differs from it by one base. This chain uses TRBV13 with TRBJ2-7; tentatively, D is TRBD1 (6 bases). Trimming removed 3 bases from V and 1 base from J, with 7 bases in between. CDR3 length: 13 amino acids. Germline assignment: CDR1 PRHDT and CDR2 FYEKMQ (reference sequence). The CDR3 bases are TGTGCCAGCAGCTTCGACAGGTCCTACGAGCAGTACTTC. Protein sequence: CASSFDRSYEQYF.

As regards this clonotype: One base away lies a much larger clone, so this may be a sequencing read error. The chain has TRBV7-2 and TRBJ1-1; 7 nucleotides agree with TRBD1. This CDR3 spans 16 amino acids. V lost 5 bases, J lost 4 bases, and 13 bases stayed unmatched. Germline V gene sequence: CDR1 SGHTA, CDR2 FQGNSA. The CDR3 is CASSPFIGGAGTEAFF. CDR3 DNA: TGTGCCAGCAGCCCATTCATAGGGGGCGCTGGCACTGAAGCTTTCTTT.

This chain uses TRBV20-1 with TRBJ2-3, with 9 bases that match TRBD2. Germline V gene data show CDR1 as DFQATT and CDR2 as SNEGSKA (reference sequence). CDR3 length: 16 amino acids. The J segment lost 0 bases and the V segment lost 5 bases, leaving 9 bases of the junction unmatched. CDR3 sequence reads: CSADRSGGTSTDTQYF. In DNA, the CDR3 is TGCAGTGCTGACCGTAGCGGGGGTACTAGCACAGATACGCAGTATTTT.

The chain has TRBV7-9 and TRBJ2-7; D is ambiguous. Germline V gene data show CDR1 as SEHNR and CDR2 as FQNEAQ (reference sequence). The CDR3 runs 13 residues. V dropped 3 bases and J dropped 2 bases, with 8 bases sitting between them. This chain's CDR3 is CASSFKGTYEQYF. For the CDR3, the DNA is TGTGCCAGCAGCTTTAAAGGGACCTACGAGCAGTACTTC.

Notes on this clonotype: Just one base apart from a much larger clone, this may be a read error. V usage is TRBV5-5 and J usage is TRBJ1-2; D might be TRBD1 (5 bases). The germline V and J ends were trimmed by 10 bases and 2 bases, with 21 bases remaining between them. The CDR3 loop spans 15 amino acids. CDR1 is SGHKS, CDR2 YYEKEE, per germline (reference sequence). Here the CDR3 reads CAGTSGRGLNYGYTF. The CDR3 DNA reads TGTGCCGGCACCTCTGGTAGGGGCCTCAACTATGGCTACACCTTC.

V is TRBV20-1 and J is TRBJ2-5; D is perhaps TRBD1 (6 bases). The CDR3 is 14 residues long. V was clipped by 6 bases and J by 4 bases, with 18 bases between them. CDR1 and CDR2 from the germline V gene are DFQATT and SNEGSKA (reference sequence). The CDR3 DNA reads TGCAGTGCCCTTCGGATGACAGGTGGAGAGACCCAGTACTTC. Translated, it gives CSALRMTGGETQYF.

In this sample, this clonotype turned up many times. V and J are TRBV7-2 and TRBJ1-1; D unclear. CDR1 is SGHTA and CDR2 is FQGNSA in the germline V gene. The CDR3 is 12 amino acids. V lost 3 bases and J 4 bases, leaving 6 bases between the germline ends. Here the CDR3 DNA reads TGTGCCAGCAGCTTCGGAAGCACTGAAGCTTTCTTT. Encoded protein: CASSFGSTEAFF. Supplemented by reference TRBV7-2 and TRBJ1-1, the full variable domain reads GAGVSQSPSNKVTEKGKDVELRCDPISGHTALYWYRQSLGQGLEFLIYFQGNSAPDKSGLPSDRFSAERTGGSVSTLTIQRTQQEDSAVYLCASSFGSTEAFFGQGTRLTVV.

The gene calls are TRBV28 and TRBJ1-2, with a weak D call TRBD1 (6 bases). V dropped 7 bases and J dropped 9 bases, with 18 bases sitting between them. Germline CDR1 MDHEN, CDR2 SYDVKM. This CDR3 spans 13 amino acids. For the CDR3, the DNA is TGTGCCAGCACCACCGGGCAGGGGAATAGCTACACCTTC. It specifies CASTTGQGNSYTF.

This clonotype was seen a handful of times. The chain has TRBV19 and TRBJ1-5; D possibly corresponds to TRBD1 (6 bases). V gave up 6 bases and J gave up 4 bases, with 22 bases separating them. CDR3 size: 17 residues. Germline V gene sequence: CDR1 LNHDA, CDR2 SQIVND (reference sequence). The CDR3 nucleotides read TGTGCCAGTAGCAGAATAGACATCCCGAGGGGGAATCAGCCCCAGCATTTT. It codes for CASSRIDIPRGNQPQHF.

This clonotype was detected only a few times. The chain combines TRBV2 with TRBJ1-4; the match to TRBD1 covers 7 bases. Trimming removed 6 bases from V and 6 bases from J; junction bases left unmatched: 7. The CDR3 sequence is 14 residues long. Germline CDR1 and CDR2: SNHLY and FYNNEI. CDR3 nucleotides: TGTGCCAGCAGGAGCGACAGGGCTTATGAAAAACTGTTTTTT. Translating gives CASRSDRAYEKLFF.